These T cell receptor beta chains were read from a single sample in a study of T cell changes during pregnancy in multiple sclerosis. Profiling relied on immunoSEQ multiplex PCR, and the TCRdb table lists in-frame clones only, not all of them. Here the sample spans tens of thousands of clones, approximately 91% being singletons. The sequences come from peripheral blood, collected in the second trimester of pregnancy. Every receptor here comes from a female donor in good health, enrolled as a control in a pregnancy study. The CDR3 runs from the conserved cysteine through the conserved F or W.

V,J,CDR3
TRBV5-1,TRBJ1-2,CASTPGDGRNYGYTF
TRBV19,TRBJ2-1,CASSPRGSGRNNEQFF
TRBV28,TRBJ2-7,CASSSLAGGPYEQYF
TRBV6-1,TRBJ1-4,CASRGQGKNEKLFF
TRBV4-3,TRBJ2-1,CASSRYRGLHNEQFF
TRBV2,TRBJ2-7,CASSEMGTRKGRYEQYF
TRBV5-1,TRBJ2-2,CASSSGGANTGELFF
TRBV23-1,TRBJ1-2,CASSIPTDSNYGYTF
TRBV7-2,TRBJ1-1,CASSLWDRGTYTEAFF
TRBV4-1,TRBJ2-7,CASSRDHFYEQYF
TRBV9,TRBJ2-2,CASSAGGHGGTGELFF
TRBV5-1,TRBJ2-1,CASSIPSGSYNEQFF
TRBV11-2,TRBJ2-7,CASSLGRDYEQYF
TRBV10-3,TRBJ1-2,CAISESPQGMVYGYTF
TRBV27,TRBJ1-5,CASRPTQVTNQPQHF
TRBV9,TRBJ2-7,CASSVAGASYEQYF
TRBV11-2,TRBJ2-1,CASSLGVAGAYNEQFF